The clone carrying this T cell receptor (beta chain) appeared a single time. Antigen unknown. CDR1 is MNHEY, CDR2 SVGAGI, per germline. V lost 6 bases and J lost 5, with 13 bases in between. The CDR3 is 13 amino acids. The data derive from a study of T cell responses to AZD1222 COVID-19 vaccine. Study results and caveats: Receipt of two AZD1222 doses was followed by a rise in Spike-specific TCR breadth and depth.

The assay was immunoSEQ multiplex PCR, and TCRdb's table has in-frame clones only and misses some. The data hold approximately 140,000 clones, with 82% observed a single time. This material consisted of peripheral blood, taken on day 0 of MenACWY control vaccination. The chain joins TRBV6-5 to TRBJ1-1; D unresolved. This TCR derives from an adult in good health. The CDR3 sequence is CASRLPGVTEAFF. CDR3 in DNA: TGTGCCAGCAGATTACCCGGTGTTACTGAAGCTTTCTTT.